This is a list of T cell receptor beta chains from one sample in a study of cytomegalovirus exposure and HLA in healthy donors. Generated by immunoSEQ multiplex PCR, the TCRdb table keeps only in-frame clones and is missing some. The sample has 120,000 to 150,000 clones; around 80% are singletons. Sequencing input: PBMCs. The receptors were gathered from a boy aged 2 to 10 in good health and CMV-seronegative. The CDR3 runs from the conserved cysteine through the conserved F or W. A D gene is named only where the DNA matches it firmly. Clone size is shown for a subset of rows, as once, few, many or a class of expanded clone.

j_call: TRBJ2-7
v_call: TRBV6-6
clone_size: -
d_call: -
cdr3_aa: CASSPEGGFDEQYF
cdr3_nt: TGTGCCAGCAGCCCCGAGGGCGGGTTCGACGAGCAGTACTTC

j_call: TRBJ2-1
v_call: TRBV7-9
clone_size: -
d_call: TRBD2
cdr3_aa: CASSLSSGENNEQFF
cdr3_nt: TGTGCCAGCAGCTTATCTAGCGGGGAGAACAATGAGCAGTTCTTC

j_call: TRBJ2-4
v_call: TRBV9
clone_size: -
d_call: -
cdr3_aa: CASSVSGDQNIQYF
cdr3_nt: TGTGCCAGCAGCGTGTCAGGGGACCAAAACATTCAGTACTTC

j_call: TRBJ2-1
v_call: TRBV5-4
clone_size: -
d_call: -
cdr3_aa: CASTGRSGTNQAYNEQFF
cdr3_nt: TGTGCCAGCACGGGTAGGAGCGGGACAAACCAAGCCTACAATGAGCAGTTCTTC

j_call: TRBJ2-7
v_call: TRBV7-2
clone_size: -
d_call: TRBD1
cdr3_aa: CASSLGTGISYEQYF
cdr3_nt: TGTGCCAGCAGCTTAGGGACAGGGATATCCTACGAGCAGTACTTC

j_call: TRBJ2-1
v_call: TRBV7-9
clone_size: -
d_call: TRBD2
cdr3_aa: CASSLTSGRYNEQFF
cdr3_nt: TGTGCCAGCAGCTTAACTAGCGGGAGGTACAATGAGCAGTTCTTC

j_call: TRBJ1-2
v_call: TRBV4-1
clone_size: -
d_call: TRBD1
cdr3_aa: CASSQSLDRVYYGYTF
cdr3_nt: TGCGCCAGCAGCCAGTCCTTGGACAGGGTCTACTATGGCTACACCTTC

j_call: TRBJ2-3
v_call: TRBV6-1
clone_size: -
d_call: TRBD1
cdr3_aa: CASSRGQGAPTQYF
cdr3_nt: TGTGCCAGCAGTAGGGGACAGGGAGCACCTACGCAGTATTTT

j_call: TRBJ2-2
v_call: TRBV7-9
clone_size: -
d_call: -
cdr3_aa: CSSSLRIGELFF
cdr3_nt: TGTTCCAGCAGCTTGAGGATCGGGGAGCTGTTTTTT

j_call: TRBJ1-5
v_call: TRBV2
clone_size: -
d_call: TRBD1
cdr3_aa: CASRGDSHYQPQHF
cdr3_nt: TGTGCCAGCAGGGGGGACAGCCACTATCAGCCCCAGCATTTT

j_call: TRBJ1-4
v_call: TRBV7-9
clone_size: -
d_call: -
cdr3_aa: CASSLNGEKLFF
cdr3_nt: TGTGCCAGCAGCTTAAACGGTGAAAAACTGTTTTTT

j_call: TRBJ1-5
v_call: TRBV6-1
clone_size: few
d_call: -
cdr3_aa: CASSALDSNQPQHF
cdr3_nt: TGTGCCAGCAGTGCTCTAGATAGCAATCAGCCCCAGCATTTT

j_call: TRBJ2-7
v_call: TRBV5-5
clone_size: few
d_call: -
cdr3_aa: CASSSHSRGMGQYF
cdr3_nt: TGTGCCAGCAGCTCCCACAGTCGAGGGATGGGGCAGTACTTC

j_call: TRBJ2-7
v_call: TRBV5-1
clone_size: -
d_call: TRBD1
cdr3_aa: CASSPGQGLYEQYF
cdr3_nt: TGCGCCAGCAGCCCGGGACAGGGGCTATACGAGCAGTACTTC

j_call: TRBJ1-1
v_call: TRBV5-1
clone_size: once
d_call: TRBD1
cdr3_aa: CASSLGGGMNTEAFF
cdr3_nt: TGCGCCAGCAGCTTAGGGGGCGGAATGAACACTGAAGCTTTCTTT

j_call: TRBJ2-5
v_call: TRBV11-2
clone_size: -
d_call: TRBD2
cdr3_aa: CASSLGPMTSGVKRGQYF
cdr3_nt: TGTGCCAGCAGCTTAGGCCCGATGACTAGCGGGGTAAAGAGAGGCCAGTACTTC

j_call: TRBJ2-7
v_call: TRBV25-1
clone_size: -
d_call: -
cdr3_aa: CASEGAPSTYEQYF
cdr3_nt: TGTGCCAGCGAAGGGGCGCCTTCTACTTACGAGCAGTACTTC

j_call: TRBJ2-1
v_call: TRBV5-6
clone_size: -
d_call: -
cdr3_aa: CASSFEPGQMGQFF
cdr3_nt: TGTGCCAGCAGCTTTGAGCCAGGCCAGATGGGGCAGTTCTTC

j_call: TRBJ1-3
v_call: TRBV28
clone_size: once
d_call: -
cdr3_aa: CASNPRGSSGNTIYF
cdr3_nt: TGTGCCAGCAATCCCAGAGGCTCATCTGGAAACACCATATATTTT

j_call: TRBJ2-7
v_call: TRBV5-1
clone_size: once
d_call: TRBD1
cdr3_aa: CASSFTDRLEQYF
cdr3_nt: TGCGCCAGCAGCTTCACGGACAGGCTCGAGCAGTACTTC

j_call: TRBJ2-3
v_call: TRBV12-5
clone_size: -
d_call: TRBD2
cdr3_aa: CASGLVSGLAGRTDTQYF
cdr3_nt: TGTGCTAGTGGTTTGGTAAGCGGACTAGCGGGCCGCACAGATACGCAGTATTTT

j_call: TRBJ2-1
v_call: TRBV11-1
clone_size: -
d_call: TRBD2
cdr3_aa: CASSLGLLAGNDNEQFF
cdr3_nt: TGTGCCAGCAGCTTAGGCCTACTAGCGGGAAACGACAATGAGCAGTTCTTC

j_call: TRBJ1-2
v_call: TRBV2
clone_size: -
d_call: TRBD1
cdr3_aa: CASGTGGWDGYTF
cdr3_nt: TGTGCCAGCGGCACAGGGGGATGGGATGGCTACACCTTC

j_call: TRBJ2-2
v_call: TRBV29-1
clone_size: -
d_call: TRBD1
cdr3_aa: CSVQRGGQGTGELFF
cdr3_nt: TGCAGCGTCCAAAGGGGTGGACAGGGGACCGGGGAGCTGTTTTTT

j_call: TRBJ2-2
v_call: TRBV27
clone_size: -
d_call: -
cdr3_aa: CASSWTLNTGELFF
cdr3_nt: TGTGCCAGCAGTTGGACACTTAACACCGGGGAGCTGTTTTTT

j_call: TRBJ2-6
v_call: TRBV6-4
clone_size: -
d_call: -
cdr3_aa: CASSDSPPGAGANVLTF
cdr3_nt: TGTGCCAGCAGTGACTCGCCACCAGGGGCTGGGGCCAACGTCCTGACTTTC

j_call: TRBJ2-1
v_call: TRBV4-3
clone_size: few
d_call: TRBD2
cdr3_aa: CASSQESPGLAGVKNEQFF
cdr3_nt: TGCGCCAGCAGCCAAGAGTCCCCGGGGCTAGCGGGAGTCAAAAATGAGCAGTTCTTC

j_call: TRBJ2-1
v_call: TRBV6-6
clone_size: -
d_call: -
cdr3_aa: CASSYRDEQFF
cdr3_nt: TGTGCCAGCAGTTACCGCGATGAGCAGTTCTTC

j_call: TRBJ1-3
v_call: TRBV28
clone_size: -
d_call: -
cdr3_aa: CASSFGTGAGNTIYF
cdr3_nt: TGTGCCAGCAGTTTCGGAACAGGAGCTGGAAACACCATATATTTT

j_call: TRBJ2-5
v_call: TRBV7-9
clone_size: once
d_call: TRBD2
cdr3_aa: CASSFLAGEETQYF
cdr3_nt: TGTGCCAGCAGCTTCCTAGCGGGGGAAGAGACCCAGTACTTC

j_call: TRBJ2-2
v_call: TRBV4-1
clone_size: -
d_call: TRBD1
cdr3_aa: CASSRQGDTGELFF
cdr3_nt: TGCGCCAGCAGCCGACAGGGGGACACCGGGGAGCTGTTTTTT

j_call: TRBJ2-3
v_call: TRBV6-1
clone_size: -
d_call: -
cdr3_aa: CASGRLEGITDTQYF
cdr3_nt: TGTGCCAGCGGAAGACTCGAGGGTATCACAGATACGCAGTATTTT

j_call: TRBJ2-2
v_call: TRBV5-4
clone_size: -
d_call: TRBD2
cdr3_aa: CASWGGDTGELFF
cdr3_nt: TGTGCCAGCTGGGGGGGGGACACCGGGGAGCTGTTTTTT

j_call: TRBJ2-5
v_call: TRBV27
clone_size: once
d_call: TRBD2
cdr3_aa: CASSSPPSGGYKQYF
cdr3_nt: TGTGCCAGCAGTTCCCCCCCTAGCGGGGGGTATAAGCAGTACTTC